A selection of T cell receptor beta chains follows, all from one sample in a study of blood T cell repertoires in COVID-19. TCRdb keeps only in-frame clones here, not all; method: immunoSEQ multiplex PCR. Altogether 450,000 to 500,000 clones are present, about nine tenths being singletons, with the ten largest covering approximately 8%. Sequencing was done on a sample of PBMCs or T cells enriched from blood (not recorded which). The receptor set was obtained from a woman aged 60-70 years who had recovered from COVID-19. The CDR3 runs from the conserved cysteine through the conserved F or W. A D gene is named only where the DNA matches it firmly. The size of a clone is reported for some rows only, either as once, few or many, or as a class for expanded clones.

CDR3 length | D gene | J gene | V gene | clone size | CDR3 protein | CDR3 DNA
14 | TRBD1 | TRBJ1-2 | TRBV6-5 | . | CASSRDRASDGYTF | TGTGCCAGCAGCCGGGACAGGGCGTCGGATGGCTACACCTTC
12 | TRBD1 | TRBJ1-2 | TRBV7-9 | . | CASRAGQDGYTF | TGTGCCAGCAGAGCAGGACAGGATGGCTACACCTTC
13 | . | TRBJ1-2 | TRBV18 | . | CASSPDTSYGYTF | TGTGCCAGCTCACCCGACACCTCATATGGCTACACCTTC
15 | TRBD2 | TRBJ2-7 | TRBV4-1 | . | CASSQVAGVAYEQYF | TGCGCCAGCAGCCAAGTAGCGGGGGTCGCCTACGAGCAGTACTTC
14 | . | TRBJ1-5 | TRBV7-2 | . | CASSYTGINQPQHF | TGTGCCAGCAGCTATACAGGGATAAATCAGCCCCAGCATTTT
13 | . | TRBJ1-1 | TRBV30 | few | CAWSGLVRTEAFF | TGTGCCTGGAGTGGGTTGGTGCGGACTGAAGCTTTCTTT
15 | . | TRBJ1-1 | TRBV6-5 | . | CASSYSRASFTEAFF | TGTGCCAGCAGTTACTCGCGGGCCTCGTTCACTGAAGCTTTCTTT
12 | . | TRBJ1-2 | TRBV29-1 | . | CSAGDYLYGYTF | TGCAGCGCAGGAGACTACCTCTATGGCTACACCTTC
15 | . | TRBJ2-4 | TRBV3-1/TRBV3-2 | . | CASSHFHSGENIQYF | TGTGCCAGCAGCCATTTTCACTCGGGAGAAAACATTCAGTACTTC
14 | . | TRBJ1-3 | TRBV9 | . | CASSEVEPGNTIYF | TGTGCCAGCAGCGAGGTGGAGCCTGGAAACACCATATATTTT
16 | . | TRBJ1-6 | TRBV5-1 | . | CASSYGQPEGNSPLHF | TGCGCCAGCAGCTATGGACAACCCGAAGGAAATTCACCCCTCCACTTT
13 | . | TRBJ1-1 | TRBV29-1 | . | CSVGAPGNTEAFF | TGCAGCGTTGGGGCCCCCGGGAACACTGAAGCTTTCTTT
14 | TRBD1 | TRBJ1-2 | TRBV5-1 | . | CASSPDRGENGYTF | TGCGCCAGCAGCCCGGACAGGGGCGAAAATGGCTACACCTTC
15 | . | TRBJ2-2 | TRBV28 | . | CASSRVGAGTGELFF | TGTGCCAGCAGCCGGGTGGGGGCTGGCACCGGGGAGCTGTTTTTT
14 | . | TRBJ2-7 | TRBV9 | . | CASSVGTGAYEQYF | TGTGCCAGCAGCGTAGGAACGGGTGCCTACGAGCAGTACTTC
14 | . | TRBJ2-1 | TRBV3-1/TRBV3-2 | . | CASSPGSSYNEQFF | TGTGCCAGCAGCCCAGGAAGCTCCTACAATGAGCAGTTCTTC
13 | . | TRBJ2-2 | TRBV11-2 | . | CASSTEGVGELFF | TGTGCCAGCAGCACCGAGGGGGTCGGGGAGCTGTTTTTT
14 | TRBD1 | TRBJ2-5 | TRBV10-3 | . | CAIRETGTQETQYF | TGTGCCATCAGGGAGACAGGGACCCAAGAGACCCAGTACTTC
12 | . | TRBJ2-1 | TRBV6-5 | . | CANQTLGDEQFF | TGTGCCAATCAGACCTTAGGGGATGAGCAGTTCTTC
16 | TRBD1 | TRBJ1-5 | TRBV18 | once | CASSHDRGLRDQPQHF | TGTGCCAGCTCACATGACAGGGGGCTTCGTGATCAGCCCCAGCATTTT
14 | TRBD1 | TRBJ1-6 | TRBV2 | once | CASSTGTGASPLHF | TGTGCCAGCAGTACCGGGACAGGGGCTTCACCCCTCCACTTT
17 | TRBD1 | TRBJ2-5 | TRBV7-6 | . | CASSLNLDRVYQETQYF | TGTGCCAGCAGCTTAAACCTGGACAGGGTCTATCAAGAGACCCAGTACTTC
15 | . | TRBJ1-3 | TRBV9 | . | CASSAPGTLGNTIYF | TGTGCCAGCAGCGCCCCCGGGACACTCGGAAACACCATATATTTT
14 | . | TRBJ2-7 | TRBV7-9 | . | CASSFTGPSYEQYF | TGTGCCAGCAGCTTTACAGGTCCCTCCTACGAGCAGTACTTC
14 | . | TRBJ1-2 | TRBV2 | . | CASSEQGAGDGYTF | TGTGCCAGCAGTGAACAGGGCGCAGGGGATGGCTACACCTTC
15 | . | TRBJ1-1 | TRBV10-3 | . | CAISGSTGVNTEAFF | TGTGCCATCAGTGGTTCTACGGGGGTAAACACTGAAGCTTTCTTT
13 | TRBD1 | TRBJ2-7 | TRBV7-8 | . | CASSHDRGYEQYF | TGTGCCAGCAGCCACGACAGGGGCTACGAGCAGTACTTC
16 | TRBD1 | TRBJ2-1 | TRBV2 | . | CASTKRGTGARDEQFF | TGTGCCAGCACTAAACGAGGGACAGGGGCTAGGGATGAGCAGTTCTTC
14 | TRBD1 | TRBJ2-7 | TRBV5-1 | . | CASSSGGQGNEQYF | TGCGCCAGCAGCTCGGGGGGACAGGGGAACGAGCAGTACTTC
18 | TRBD2 | TRBJ2-2 | TRBV7-7 | . | CASSETLAGGPVAGELFF | TGTGCCAGCAGCGAAACACTAGCGGGGGGGCCAGTCGCCGGGGAGCTGTTTTTT
15 | TRBD1 | TRBJ1-2 | TRBV3-1/TRBV3-2 | . | CASSPMIQGTNGYTF | TGTGCCAGCAGCCCTATGATACAGGGGACGAATGGCTACACCTTC
11 | . | TRBJ1-1 | TRBV5-1 | . | CASTRGIEAFF | TGCGCCAGCACCAGAGGGATTGAAGCTTTCTTT
15 | . | TRBJ1-2 | TRBV19 | . | CASKAQVNWDYGYTF | TGTGCCAGTAAGGCACAGGTGAATTGGGACTATGGCTACACCTTC
14 | TRBD1 | TRBJ2-2 | TRBV10-3 | . | CAIRGTGGTGELFF | TGTGCCATCAGAGGGACAGGGGGCACCGGGGAGCTGTTTTTT
15 | . | TRBJ2-1 | TRBV11-2 | . | CASSPGHLSYNEQFF | TGTGCCAGCAGCCCGGGACACCTCTCCTACAATGAGCAGTTCTTC
15 | TRBD1 | TRBJ2-5 | TRBV5-1 | . | CASGAGQGREETQYF | TGCGCCAGTGGTGCGGGACAGGGAAGAGAAGAGACCCAGTACTTC
15 | TRBD1 | TRBJ1-4 | TRBV19 | . | CASSLPGQAYEKLFF | TGTGCCAGTAGTTTACCGGGACAGGCGTATGAAAAACTGTTTTTT